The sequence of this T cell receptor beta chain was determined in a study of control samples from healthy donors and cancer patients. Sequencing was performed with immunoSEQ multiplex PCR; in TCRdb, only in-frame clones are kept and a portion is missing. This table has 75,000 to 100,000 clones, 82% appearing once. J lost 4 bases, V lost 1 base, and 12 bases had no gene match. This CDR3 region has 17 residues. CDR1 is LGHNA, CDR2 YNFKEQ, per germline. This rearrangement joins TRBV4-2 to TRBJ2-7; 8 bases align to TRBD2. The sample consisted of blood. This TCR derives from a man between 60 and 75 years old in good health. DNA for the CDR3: TGTGCCAGCAGCCAAGCCCCCTTCGGGGGGGCTTTTTACGAGCAGTACTTC. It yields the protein CASSQAPFGGAFYEQYF.